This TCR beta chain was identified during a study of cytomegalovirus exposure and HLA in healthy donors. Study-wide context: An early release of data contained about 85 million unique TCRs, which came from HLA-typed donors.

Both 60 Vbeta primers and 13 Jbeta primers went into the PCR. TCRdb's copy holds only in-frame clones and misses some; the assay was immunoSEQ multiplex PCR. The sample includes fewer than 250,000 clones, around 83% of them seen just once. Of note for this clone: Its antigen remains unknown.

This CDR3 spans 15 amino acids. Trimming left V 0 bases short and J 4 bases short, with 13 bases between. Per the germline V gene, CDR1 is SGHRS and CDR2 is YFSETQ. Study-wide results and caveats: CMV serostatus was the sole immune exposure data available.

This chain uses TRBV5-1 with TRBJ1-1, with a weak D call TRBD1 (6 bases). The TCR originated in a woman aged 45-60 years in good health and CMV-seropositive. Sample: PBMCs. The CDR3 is CASSLGPLTGTEAFF. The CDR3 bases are TGCGCCAGCAGCTTGGGCCCCCTGACAGGCACTGAAGCTTTCTTT.